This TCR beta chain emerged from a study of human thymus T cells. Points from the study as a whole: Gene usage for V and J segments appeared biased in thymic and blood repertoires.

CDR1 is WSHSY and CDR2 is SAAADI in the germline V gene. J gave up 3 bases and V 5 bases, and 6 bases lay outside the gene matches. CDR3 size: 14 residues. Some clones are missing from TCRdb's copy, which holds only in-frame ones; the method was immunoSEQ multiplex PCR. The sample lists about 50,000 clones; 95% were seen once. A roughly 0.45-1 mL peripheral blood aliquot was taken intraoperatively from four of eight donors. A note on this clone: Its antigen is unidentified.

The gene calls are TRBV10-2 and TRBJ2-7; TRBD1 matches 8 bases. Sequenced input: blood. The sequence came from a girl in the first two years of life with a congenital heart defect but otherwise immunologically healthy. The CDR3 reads CASSRTGTHYEQYF. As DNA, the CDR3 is TGCGCCAGCAGTCGGACAGGGACCCACTACGAGCAGTACTTC.